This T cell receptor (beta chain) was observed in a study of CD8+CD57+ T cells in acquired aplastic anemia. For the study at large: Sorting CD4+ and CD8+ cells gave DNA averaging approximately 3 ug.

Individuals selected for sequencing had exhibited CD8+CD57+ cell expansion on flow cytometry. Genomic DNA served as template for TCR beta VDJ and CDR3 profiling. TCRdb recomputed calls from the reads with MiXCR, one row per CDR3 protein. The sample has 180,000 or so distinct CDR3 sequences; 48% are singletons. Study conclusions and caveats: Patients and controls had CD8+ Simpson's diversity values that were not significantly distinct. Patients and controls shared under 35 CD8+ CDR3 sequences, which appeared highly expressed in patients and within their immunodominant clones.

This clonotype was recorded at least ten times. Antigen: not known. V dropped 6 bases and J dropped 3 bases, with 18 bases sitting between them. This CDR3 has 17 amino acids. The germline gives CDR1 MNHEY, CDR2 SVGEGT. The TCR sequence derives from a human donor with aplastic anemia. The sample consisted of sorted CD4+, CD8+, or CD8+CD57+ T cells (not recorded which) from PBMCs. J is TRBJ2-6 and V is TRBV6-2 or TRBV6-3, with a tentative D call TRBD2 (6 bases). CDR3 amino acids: CASSRESSLFGANVLTF. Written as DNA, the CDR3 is TGTGCCAGCAGCCGGGAGAGCTCGTTGTTTGGGGCCAACGTCCTGACTTTC.